This TCR beta chain was identified in a study of T-cell memory formation after mild COVID-19. General observations from the study: CD4+ clones that contracted lay mainly in CM and EM; CD8+ ones lay in EMRA. The appearance of some responding clones in pre-infection memory suggested that cross-reactive memory joined.

One entry per CDR3 protein results from TCRdb running MiXCR on the 5' RACE reads. The table shows under 150,000 distinct CDR3 sequences, with 20% to 25% occurring only once. This clonotype was seen more than once but under ten times. Its antigen is not known. The CDR3 is 13 residues long. The V gene lost 4 bases and the J gene lost 4 bases, with 10 bases spanning the gap. Germline assignment: CDR1 SGHNT and CDR2 YENEEA. Sequencing was performed on PBMCs or a T cell subset sorted from them (not recorded which). This chain links TRBV11-3 with TRBJ2-5, with a tentative D call TRBD1 (5 bases). This clonotype originated in a man younger than 30 who had mild COVID-19 (a few samples of this study predate the infection). Cell type and time point are not known. CDR3 in amino acids: CASSSSQGETQYF. CDR3 sequence (DNA): TGTGCCAGCAGCTCCAGCCAGGGAGAGACCCAGTACTTC.